This TCR beta chain was sequenced during a study of blood T cell repertoires in COVID-19. As for the study in general: Italy, Spain and the United States were the sources of the convalescent and acute COVID-19 samples. In each case, the material was cDNA or gDNA derived from T cells, B-cell-depleted T cells, or PBMCs.

Study processing details: It was from reference gene primer amplification that nucleated cell counts were estimated. Measured with immunoSEQ multiplex PCR; TCRdb has only the in-frame clones, and not every one. V and J calls plus clone size are reproduced from that table; the DNA served to infer D and trimming. The table lists around 140,000 clones, 60% to 80% of them singletons. This clone was observed a handful of times. The sequence came from a woman in her 70s with acute or convalescent COVID-19. The source material was peripheral blood.

CDR3 in amino acids: CASSLWGTGYQPQHF. The CDR3 nucleotides are TGTGCCAGCAGTTTATGGGGGACAGGGTATCAGCCCCAGCATTTT. The chain employs TRBV27 and TRBJ1-5; TRBD1 agrees at 9 bases. J was trimmed by 5 bases and V by 1 base; bases with no gene match: 3. CDR1 and CDR2 from the germline V gene are MNHEY and SMNVEV (reference sequence). The CDR3 runs 15 residues.